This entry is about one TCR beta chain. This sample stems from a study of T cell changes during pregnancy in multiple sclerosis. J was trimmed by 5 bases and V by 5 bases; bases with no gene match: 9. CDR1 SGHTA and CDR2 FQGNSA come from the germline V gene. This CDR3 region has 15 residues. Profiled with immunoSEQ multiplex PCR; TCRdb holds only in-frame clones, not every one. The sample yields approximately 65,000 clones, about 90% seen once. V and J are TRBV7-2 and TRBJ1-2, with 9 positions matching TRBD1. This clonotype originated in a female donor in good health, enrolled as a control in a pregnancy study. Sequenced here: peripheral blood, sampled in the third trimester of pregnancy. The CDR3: CASSLTGGGPYGYTF. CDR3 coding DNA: TGTGCCAGCAGCCTAACAGGGGGCGGTCCGTATGGCTACACCTTC.